One sample yielded the 20 T cell receptor beta chains listed below, sequenced in a study of T cells after yellow fever vaccination. TCRdb used MiXCR to reprocess the 5' RACE reads, holding one entry per CDR3 protein. The sample has about 300,000 distinct CDR3 sequences; 7.5% to 9.5% are singletons. The sequenced sample was CD4+ T cells sorted from PBMCs, obtained 5 days after the yellow fever booster vaccination. These receptors came from a man aged 18 to 29 who received the YFV17D yellow fever vaccine.

This clonotype was seen only a few times. The chain has TRBV6-6 and TRBJ1-6; D not certain. Germline CDR1 and CDR2: MNHNY and SVGAGI (reference sequence). With 7 bases removed from V and 5 bases from J, the gap between germline ends came to 15 bases. This CDR3 contains 15 residues. The CDR3 DNA is TGTGCCAGCAAGTGGGCTTGGACTGATAATTCACCCCTCCACTTT. Amino acids: CASKWAWTDNSPLHF.

This clonotype was picked up a small number of times. The V gene is TRBV7-9, the J gene TRBJ2-2; no firm D call. With 3 bases removed from V and 5 bases from J, the gap between germline ends came to 10 bases. The CDR3 is 14 amino acids. Germline lookup yields CDR1 SEHNR and CDR2 FQNEAQ (reference sequence). CDR3 region: CASSLLLSTGELFF. The CDR3 region has the DNA TGTGCCAGCAGCTTGTTATTAAGTACCGGGGAGCTGTTTTTT.

This clonotype was recorded many times. This chain joins TRBV5-1 and TRBJ2-4; weak D call: TRBD1 (6 bases). V dropped 3 bases and J dropped 13 bases, with 23 bases sitting between them. CDR1 is SGHRS and CDR2 is YFSETQ in the germline V gene. The CDR3 loop spans 15 amino acids. CDR3 in amino acids: CASSSNTGTLESQYF. CDR3 sequence (DNA): TGCGCCAGCAGCTCGAACACCGGGACATTAGAAAGCCAGTACTTC.

This clonotype was recorded a few times. This chain joins TRBV12-3 or TRBV12-4 and TRBJ2-5; TRBD2 is a possible D gene (6 bases). V was pared by 6 bases and J by 3 bases, with 11 bases between. CDR3 length equals 13 residues. Here the CDR3 reads CASSGGRKETQYF. The CDR3 coding sequence is TGTGCCAGCAGCGGGGGACGGAAAGAGACCCAGTACTTC.

This clonotype was observed a few times. The chain joins TRBV21-1 to TRBJ2-5. TRBV21-1 is a recognized pseudogene. The CDR3 totals 13 residues. Here the CDR3 reads CASSKEDWETQYF. CDR3 coding DNA: TGTGCCAGCAGCAAAGAAGACTGGGAGACCCAGTACTTC.

The chain combines TRBV10-3 with TRBJ1-1; D possibly corresponds to TRBD1 (6 bases). Trimming removed 2 bases from V and 7 bases from J, with 11 bases in between. The CDR3 is made up of 13 amino acids. Germline CDR1 and CDR2: ENHRY and SYGVKD. The CDR3: CAISEGRGGEAFF. CDR3 DNA: TGTGCCATCAGTGAGGGCAGGGGAGGTGAAGCTTTCTTT.

This chain links TRBV4-3 with TRBJ2-2; 10 positions agree with TRBD1. V shed 4 bases, J shed 6 bases, and the junction held 17 bases outside the gene matches. CDR1 and CDR2 from the germline V gene are LGHNA and YSLEER. The CDR3 has 19 amino acids. The CDR3, as DNA: TGCGCCAGCAGCCCGCCTACGTACAGTCGACAGGGGGCCGCCGGGGAGCTGTTTTTT. Translation: CASSPPTYSRQGAAGELFF.

The chain has TRBV4-1 and TRBJ2-5, with 9 bases fitting TRBD2. Germline values: CDR1 MGHRA, CDR2 YSYEKL. Germline trimming cut 4 bases from V and 5 bases from J; bases unmatched to any gene: 11. The CDR3 covers 16 residues. Here the CDR3 DNA reads TGCGCCAGCAGCCCCCGGGGGGGGACTAGCAGGGAGACCCAGTACTTC. This translates into CASSPRGGTSRETQYF.

The chain joins TRBV28 to TRBJ2-7; possibly TRBD2 for D (7 bases). Trimming cost V 3 bases and J 7 bases, with 13 bases left between them. The CDR3 loop spans 13 amino acids. CDR1 and CDR2 (germline): MDHEN, SYDVKM. The CDR3 sequence is CASSLGGPLEQYF. For the CDR3, the DNA is TGTGCCAGCAGTTTGGGGGGGCCCCTGGAGCAGTACTTC.

In its sample, this clonotype was seen many times. The rearrangement uses TRBV4-3 and TRBJ1-1; D is undetermined. The CDR3 is 14 amino acids. V dropped 0 bases and J dropped 6 bases, with 11 bases sitting between them. Germline CDR1 LGHNA, CDR2 YSLEER. The CDR3 nucleotides are TGCGCCAGCAGCCAAGATAGTAGGAGCGCTGAAGCTTTCTTT. Protein product: CASSQDSRSAEAFF.

Only a few counts were recorded for this clonotype. The chain links TRBV4-1 to TRBJ1-1; no clear D. This CDR3 contains 14 residues. V was trimmed by 0 bases and J by 5 bases, leaving 10 bases between them. Germline-derived CDR1 and CDR2 are MGHRA and YSYEKL. The CDR3 loop is CASSQDIVVTEAFF. The CDR3 region has the DNA TGCGCCAGCAGCCAAGATATCGTGGTAACTGAAGCTTTCTTT.

Only a few counts were recorded for this clonotype. The chain uses TRBV27 and TRBJ2-7, with TRBD1 matching over 10 bases. This CDR3 contains 15 residues. Germline trimming cut 5 bases from V and 3 bases from J; bases unmatched to any gene: 7. CDR1 is MNHEY and CDR2 is SMNVEV in the germline V gene (reference sequence). CDR3 coding DNA: TGTGCCAGCAGTGCCCGACAGGGGGCGGGCTACGAGCAGTACTTC. This encodes CASSARQGAGYEQYF.

This clonotype was counted at least ten times. This chain uses TRBV20-1 with TRBJ2-7; 9 bases are a match to TRBD2. This CDR3 spans 13 amino acids. The germline gives CDR1 DFQATT, CDR2 SNEGSKA (reference sequence). V lost 5 bases, J lost 2 bases, and 4 bases stayed unmatched. The CDR3 loop is CSAGTSTTYEQYV. CDR3 sequence (DNA): TGCAGTGCTGGGACTAGCACGACCTACGAGCAGTACGTC.

This chain uses TRBV11-2 with TRBJ2-3; 7 bases fit TRBD2. The CDR3 length is 16 residues. Unmatched junction bases numbered 11, after V lost 8 bases and J lost 0 bases. The V gene's germline CDR1 is SGHAT and CDR2 FQNNGV. The CDR3 here is CASRPGGGRSTDTQYF. CDR3 nucleotide sequence: TGTGCCAGCCGCCCGGGGGGTGGGAGAAGCACAGATACGCAGTATTTT. Based on the CDR3 plus reference TRBV11-2 and TRBJ2-3, the full variable domain is EAGVAQSPRYKIIEKRQSVAFWCNPISGHATLYWYQQILGQGPKLLIQFQNNGVVDDSQLPKDRFSAERLKGVDSTLKIQPAKLEDSAVYLCASRPGGGRSTDTQYFGPGTRLTVL.

This clonotype appeared a few times. The V call is TRBV28, the J call TRBJ2-2, with D maybe TRBD1 (5 bases). V lost 3 bases to trimming and J lost 6 bases, with 11 bases between them. Germline V gene data show CDR1 as MDHEN and CDR2 as SYDVKM. This CDR3 comprises 14 residues. As DNA, the CDR3 is TGTGCCAGCAGTTTTGCCAGGGCGGCCGGGGAGCTGTTTTTT. Translation gives CASSFARAAGELFF.

This clonotype was counted between two and nine times. The chain has TRBV15 and TRBJ2-3; D gene unclear. The V end was cut by 1 base, the J end by 4 bases, with 9 bases between. This CDR3 spans 14 amino acids. CDR1 is LNHNV and CDR2 is YYDKDF in the germline V gene (reference sequence). The CDR3 loop is CATSRVRAADTQYF. The CDR3 bases are TGTGCCACCAGCAGAGTACGGGCAGCAGATACGCAGTATTTT. Combining the CDR3 with reference TRBV15 and TRBJ2-3 gives the whole variable domain DAMVIQNPRYQVTQFGKPVTLSCSQTLNHNVMYWYQQKSSQAPKLLFHYYDKDFNNEADTPDNFQSRRPNTSFCFLDIRSPGLGDTAMYLCATSRVRAADTQYFGPGTRLTVL.

Only a few counts were recorded for this clonotype. The V call is TRBV20-1, the J call TRBJ1-2, with D unresolved. The germline gives CDR1 DFQATT, CDR2 SNEGSKA (reference sequence). CDR3 length equals 12 residues. V was trimmed by 3 bases and J by 5 bases, leaving 10 bases between them. The CDR3 nucleotides read TGCAGTGCTAGGTATCCCGCTTATGGCTACACCTTC. The encoded protein is CSARYPAYGYTF.

This clonotype has just a few counts. This chain uses TRBV6-5 with TRBJ2-7, with 8 bases that match TRBD1. This CDR3 is built from 15 residues. Trimming at V came to 4 bases and at J to 6 bases, leaving 11 bases not matched to a gene. The V gene's germline CDR1 is MNHEY and CDR2 SVGAGI. The CDR3 reads CASSFFWTGPSEQYF. The CDR3 DNA sequence: TGTGCCAGCAGTTTTTTTTGGACAGGGCCAAGCGAGCAGTACTTC.

This clonotype was seen only a few times. This sequence joins TRBV6-5 and TRBJ1-5; a weak D match, TRBD1 (6 bases). CDR1 is MNHEY, CDR2 SVGAGI, per germline. This CDR3 spans 15 amino acids. V lost 4 bases to trimming and J lost 5 bases, with 15 bases between them. CDR3 loop: CASSSGTRGDQPQHF. DNA for the CDR3: TGTGCCAGCAGTTCCGGGACAAGGGGGGATCAGCCCCAGCATTTT.

This chain connects TRBV5-1 to TRBJ2-2; a weak D match, TRBD2 (6 bases). The CDR3 contains 18 residues. Trimming stripped 6 bases from V and 7 bases from J, with 28 bases between. CDR1 is SGHRS, CDR2 YFSETQ, per germline. This CDR3 reads CASNEVGGGGFRIGELFF. The DNA for the CDR3 is TGCGCCAGCAACGAGGTCGGAGGTGGAGGGTTTCGTATCGGGGAGCTGTTTTTT.